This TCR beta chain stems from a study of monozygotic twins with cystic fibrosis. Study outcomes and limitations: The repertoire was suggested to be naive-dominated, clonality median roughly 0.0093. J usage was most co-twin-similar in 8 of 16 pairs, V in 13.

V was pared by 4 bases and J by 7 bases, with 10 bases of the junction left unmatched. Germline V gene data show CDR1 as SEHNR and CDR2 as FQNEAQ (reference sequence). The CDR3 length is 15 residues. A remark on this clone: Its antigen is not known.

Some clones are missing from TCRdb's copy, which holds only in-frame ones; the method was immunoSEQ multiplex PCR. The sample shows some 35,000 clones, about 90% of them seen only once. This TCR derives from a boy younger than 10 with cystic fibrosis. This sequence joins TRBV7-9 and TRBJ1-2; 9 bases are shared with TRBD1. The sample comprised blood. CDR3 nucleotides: TGTGCCAGCAGCTCCCTACAGGGGGCGAAGAGTGGCTACACCTTC. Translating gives CASSSLQGAKSGYTF. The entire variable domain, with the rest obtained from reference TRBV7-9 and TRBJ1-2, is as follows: DTGVSQNPRHKITKRGQNVTFRCDPISEHNRLYWYRQTLGQGPEFLTYFQNEAQLEKSRLLSDRFSAERPKGSFSTLEIQRTEQGDSAMYLCASSSLQGAKSGYTFGSGTRLTVV.